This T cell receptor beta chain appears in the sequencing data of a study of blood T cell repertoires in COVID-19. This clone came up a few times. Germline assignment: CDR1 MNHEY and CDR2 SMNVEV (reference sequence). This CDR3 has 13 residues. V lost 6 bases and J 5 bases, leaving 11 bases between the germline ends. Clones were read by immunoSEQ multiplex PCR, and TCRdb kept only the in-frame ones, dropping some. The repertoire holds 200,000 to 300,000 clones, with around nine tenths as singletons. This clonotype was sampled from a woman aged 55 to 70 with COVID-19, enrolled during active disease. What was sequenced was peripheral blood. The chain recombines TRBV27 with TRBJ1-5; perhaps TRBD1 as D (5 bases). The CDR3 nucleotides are TGTGCCAGCAGGGAGGGGTGGGATCAGCCCCAGCATTTT. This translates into CASREGWDQPQHF.